This T cell receptor beta chain is from a study of T cells in Graves' hyperthyroidism and ophthalmopathy. Study results and limitations: The model anticipated ophthalmopathy a median around 6 months pre-onset. Most thyroid clonotypes with frequency above 0.001 were detected in blood.

The CDR3 regions of TCR beta were amplified from RNA transcripts. With the HTBI primer set, the TCR CDR3 went through a first round of RT-PCR. TCRdb re-called the multiplex PCR reads through MiXCR, storing one row per CDR3 protein. The sample includes about 400,000 distinct CDR3 sequences, about 15% seen only once; the top ten take over 25%. Concerning this clonotype itself: Its antigen is not identified.

This TCR came from a woman in her twenties or thirties with Graves' hyperthyroidism. The sample comprised blood.

Written as DNA, the CDR3 is TGTGCCACCGGACAGGGGGCGGAGTATGGCTACACCTTC. Translated: CATGQGAEYGYTF. V and J are TRBV10-3 and TRBJ1-2; 11 bases map to TRBD1. The V gene end was trimmed by 10 bases and the J gene end by 5 bases; junction bases not matched to a gene: 6. From germline, CDR1 is ENHRY and CDR2 SYGVKD. The length of the CDR3 is 13 residues.